This TCR beta chain stems from a study of cytomegalovirus exposure and HLA in healthy donors. Whole-study results and caveats: Confirmation in vitro established that three CMV-associated chains were specific for CMV antigens. Subsequent analysis revealed that first-cohort TCR clusters tended to co-occur in the 120 or so validation repertoires. Reports described diagnosis of cytomegalovirus status by the classifier as highly specific and sensitive.

Assay: immunoSEQ multiplex PCR; the TCRdb copy retains only in-frame clones and omits some. The data show about 78,000 clones, around 96% seen once. Trimming removed 7 bases from V and 4 bases from J, with 14 bases in between. The CDR3 has 15 residues. Germline V gene lookup returns CDR1 MDHEN and CDR2 SYDVKM. Concerning this clone: The antigen is not known.

Sequencing was carried out using PBMCs. The TCR comes from a man in his late teens or twenties in good health and CMV-seropositive. The chain is built from TRBV28 and TRBJ2-6, with D maybe TRBD2 (5 bases). DNA of the CDR3: TGTGCCAGCACGACTCAGGAGGAAGGGGCCAACGTCCTGACTTTC. Translating gives CASTTQEEGANVLTF.